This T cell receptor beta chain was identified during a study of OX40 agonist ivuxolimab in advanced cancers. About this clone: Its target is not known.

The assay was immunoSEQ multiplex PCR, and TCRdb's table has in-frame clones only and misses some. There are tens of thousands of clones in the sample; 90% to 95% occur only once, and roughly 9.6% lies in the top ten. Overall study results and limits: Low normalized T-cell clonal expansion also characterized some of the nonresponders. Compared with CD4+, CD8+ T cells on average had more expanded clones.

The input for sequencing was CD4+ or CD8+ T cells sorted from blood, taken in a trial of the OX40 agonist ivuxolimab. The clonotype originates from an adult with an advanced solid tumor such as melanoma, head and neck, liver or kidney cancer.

The DNA for the CDR3 is TGTGCCAGCAGCGACTGGACAGGGGCATACGAGCAGTACTTC. Amino acid sequence: CASSDWTGAYEQYF. The chain is built from TRBV9 and TRBJ2-7; 9 nucleotides agree with TRBD1. The CDR3 has 14 amino acids. Germline trimming cut 3 bases from V and 4 bases from J; bases unmatched to any gene: 5. The V gene's germline CDR1 is SGDLS and CDR2 YYNGEE.